The present TCR beta chain was sequenced within a study of OX40 agonist ivuxolimab in advanced cancers. Across the study: Hepatocellular carcinoma, melanoma, renal cell or head and neck cancer occurred in dose-escalation patients. Partial responses, seen in three patients, involved one hepatocellular carcinoma and two cutaneous melanomas.

Study results and limitations: Researchers did not determine the expanded peripheral T cells' antigen specificity.

V was cut by 2 bases and J by 0 bases, with 11 bases left in between. The germline V gene encodes CDR1 KGHSH and CDR2 LQKENI. This CDR3 has 17 residues. Generated by immunoSEQ multiplex PCR, the TCRdb table keeps only in-frame clones and is missing some. The top ten hold under 14% of the sample, which has fewer than 65,000 clones, 85% to 90% seen once. This clone has only a few counts. Its target is not known. The rearrangement links TRBV18 to TRBJ2-6; D ambiguous. This TCR derives from an adult with an advanced solid tumor such as melanoma, head and neck, liver or kidney cancer. Sequencing used CD4+ or CD8+ T cells sorted from blood, obtained in a trial of the OX40 agonist ivuxolimab. The CDR3 sequence is CASSPKRIGSGANVLTF. The CDR3, as DNA: TGTGCCAGCTCACCAAAAAGGATCGGCTCTGGGGCCAACGTCCTGACTTTC. Together with reference TRBV18 and TRBJ2-6, the CDR3 gives the full variable domain: NAGVMQNPRHLVRRRGQEARLRCSPMKGHSHVYWYRQLPEEGLKFMVYLQKENIIDESGMPKERFSAEFPKEGPSILRIQQVVRGDSAAYFCASSPKRIGSGANVLTFGAGSRLTVL.